The entry that follows covers one TCR beta chain sequence. Its specificity is unknown. Germline V gene sequence: CDR1 SGHDN, CDR2 FVKESK. Trimming shortened V by 2 bases and J by 5 bases, and 13 bases separated the two germline ends. This CDR3 has 15 residues. These data come from a study of OX40 agonist ivuxolimab in advanced cancers. For the study at large: As their treatment, patients were administered ivuxolimab, an agonistic anti-OX40 (CD134) antibody.

Study-level findings and limits: Among the lowest levels of clonal expansion were found in partial responders at 0.1-3.0 mg/kg. Circulating CD4+ and CD8+ T cells showed clonal expansion by week 6 at 0.1 to 3.0 mg/kg.

Data came from immunoSEQ multiplex PCR; TCRdb stores just in-frame clones and leaves some out. This repertoire shows more than 65,000 clones, roughly 81% found once; its top ten account for 20% to 25%. This TCR derives from an adult with an advanced solid tumor such as melanoma, head and neck, liver or kidney cancer. The chain combines TRBV14 with TRBJ1-3; perhaps TRBD1 as D (5 bases). Here the sequenced sample was CD4+ or CD8+ T cells sorted from blood, taken in a trial of the OX40 agonist ivuxolimab. CDR3 loop: CASSQTPAGRNTIYF. Here the CDR3 DNA reads TGTGCCAGCAGCCAAACTCCGGCAGGGAGAAACACCATATATTTT.